This T cell receptor beta chain is drawn from a study of blood T cells in healthy people across ages. General study findings and limits: A greater number of naive CD4+ cells and higher diversity distinguished long-lived donors from aged donors.

Sample-barcoded 5' priming and a J-beta primer mix drove a second PCR of roughly 7 to 11 cycles. MiXCR was run by TCRdb on the 5' RACE reads, yielding one entry per CDR3 protein. The table records roughly 1.7 million distinct CDR3 sequences, around 36% of them present only once. Of note for this clonotype: The antigen remains undetermined.

The germline CDR1 and CDR2 sequences are MNHEY and SMNVEV (reference sequence). The V gene lost 4 bases and the J gene lost 0 bases, with 13 bases spanning the gap. This CDR3 contains 17 residues. Input material: blood. The TCR originated in a woman in her twenties or thirties in good health. The chain combines TRBV27 with TRBJ2-6; D is perhaps TRBD1 (6 bases). CDR3 bases: TGTGCCAGCAGTTCCGGACAGTCTTACTCTGGGGCCAACGTCCTGACTTTC. This translates into CASSSGQSYSGANVLTF.